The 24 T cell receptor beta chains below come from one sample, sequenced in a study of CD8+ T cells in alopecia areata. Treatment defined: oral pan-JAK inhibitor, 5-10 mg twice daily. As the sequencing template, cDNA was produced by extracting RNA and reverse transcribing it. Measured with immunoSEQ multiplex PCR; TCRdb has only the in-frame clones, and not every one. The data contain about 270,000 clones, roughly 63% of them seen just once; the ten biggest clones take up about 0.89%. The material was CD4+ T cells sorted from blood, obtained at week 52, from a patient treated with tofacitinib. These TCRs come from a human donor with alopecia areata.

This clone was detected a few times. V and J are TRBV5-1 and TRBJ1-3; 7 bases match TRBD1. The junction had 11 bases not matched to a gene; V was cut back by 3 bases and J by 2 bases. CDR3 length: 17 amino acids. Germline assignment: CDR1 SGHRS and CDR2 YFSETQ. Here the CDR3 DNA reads TGCGCCAGCAGCTCCACCACAGAAGGGACAGCTGGAAACACCATATATTTT. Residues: CASSSTTEGTAGNTIYF.

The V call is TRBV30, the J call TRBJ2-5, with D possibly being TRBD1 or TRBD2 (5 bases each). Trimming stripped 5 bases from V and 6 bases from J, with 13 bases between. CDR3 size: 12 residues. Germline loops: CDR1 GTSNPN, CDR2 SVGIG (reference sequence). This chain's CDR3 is CAWEGSGQTQYF. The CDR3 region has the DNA TGTGCCTGGGAGGGGTCCGGACAGACCCAGTACTTC.

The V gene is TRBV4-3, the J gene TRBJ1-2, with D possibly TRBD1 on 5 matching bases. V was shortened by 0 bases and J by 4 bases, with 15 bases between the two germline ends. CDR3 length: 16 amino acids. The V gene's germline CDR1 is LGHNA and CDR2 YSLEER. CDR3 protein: CASSQDVMERGYGYTF. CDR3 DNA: TGCGCCAGCAGCCAAGATGTGATGGAAAGGGGCTATGGCTACACCTTC.

CDR3 sequence reads: CSAQTGIGYGYTF. In DNA, the CDR3 is TGCAGCGCTCAAACAGGGATCGGGTATGGCTACACCTTC. This chain connects TRBV29-1 to TRBJ1-2; D is perhaps TRBD1 (6 bases). The V end lost 7 bases, the J end lost 5 bases, and 17 bases lay between the germline ends. The germline V gene has CDR1 SQVTM and CDR2 ANQGSEA. The CDR3 is made up of 13 amino acids.

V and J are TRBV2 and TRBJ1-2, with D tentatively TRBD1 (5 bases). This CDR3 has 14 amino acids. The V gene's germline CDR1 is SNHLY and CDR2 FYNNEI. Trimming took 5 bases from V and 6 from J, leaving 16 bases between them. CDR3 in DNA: TGTGCCAGCAGTCGGGCTTTGGGGGTTGATGGCTACACCTTC. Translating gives CASSRALGVDGYTF.

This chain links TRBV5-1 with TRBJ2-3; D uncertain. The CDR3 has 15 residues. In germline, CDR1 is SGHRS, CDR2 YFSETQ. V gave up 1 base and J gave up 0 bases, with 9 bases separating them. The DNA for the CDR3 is TGCGCCAGCAGCTTGACAGACGCTAGCACAGATACGCAGTATTTT. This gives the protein CASSLTDASTDTQYF. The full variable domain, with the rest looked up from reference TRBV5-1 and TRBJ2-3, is KAGVTQTPRYLIKTRGQQVTLSCSPISGHRSVSWYQQTPGQGLQFLFEYFSETQRNKGNFPGRFSGRQFSNSRSEMNVSTLELGDSALYLCASSLTDASTDTQYFGPGTRLTVL.

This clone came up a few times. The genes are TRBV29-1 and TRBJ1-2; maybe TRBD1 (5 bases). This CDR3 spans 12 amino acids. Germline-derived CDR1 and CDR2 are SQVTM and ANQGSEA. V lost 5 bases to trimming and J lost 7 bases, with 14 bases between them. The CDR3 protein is CSVQGDIGGYTF. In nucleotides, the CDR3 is TGCAGCGTTCAAGGGGATATAGGTGGCTACACCTTC.

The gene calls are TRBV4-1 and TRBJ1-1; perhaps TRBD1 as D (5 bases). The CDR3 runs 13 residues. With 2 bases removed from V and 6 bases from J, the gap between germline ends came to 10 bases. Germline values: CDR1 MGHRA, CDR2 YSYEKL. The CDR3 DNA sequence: TGCGCCAGCAGCCAACAGGGTCCCCCTGAAGCTTTCTTT. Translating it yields CASSQQGPPEAFF.

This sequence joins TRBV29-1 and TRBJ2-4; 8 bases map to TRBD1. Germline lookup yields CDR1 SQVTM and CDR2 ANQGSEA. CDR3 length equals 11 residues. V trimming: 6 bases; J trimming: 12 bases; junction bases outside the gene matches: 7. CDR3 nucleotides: TGCAGCGTCGCGGGACAGGCCGGTCAGTACTTC. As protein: CSVAGQAGQYF.

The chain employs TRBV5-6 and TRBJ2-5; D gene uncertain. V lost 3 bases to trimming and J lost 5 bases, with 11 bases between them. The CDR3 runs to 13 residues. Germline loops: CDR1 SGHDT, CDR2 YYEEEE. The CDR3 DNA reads TGTGCCAGCAGCTGGGCCTCTCTGGAGACCCAGTACTTC. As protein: CASSWASLETQYF.

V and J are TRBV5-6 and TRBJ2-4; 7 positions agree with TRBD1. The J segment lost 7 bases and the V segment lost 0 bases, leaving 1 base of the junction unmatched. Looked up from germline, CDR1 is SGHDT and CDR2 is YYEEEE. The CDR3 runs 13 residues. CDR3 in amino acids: CASSLAGQNIQYF. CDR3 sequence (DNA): TGTGCCAGCAGCTTGGCGGGACAGAACATTCAGTACTTC.

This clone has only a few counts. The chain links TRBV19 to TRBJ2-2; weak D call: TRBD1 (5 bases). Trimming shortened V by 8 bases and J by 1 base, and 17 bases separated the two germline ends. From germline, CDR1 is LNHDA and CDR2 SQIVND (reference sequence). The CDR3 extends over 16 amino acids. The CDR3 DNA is TGTGCCAGTTCCATCAAGGGGCGTCGGAACACCGGGGAGCTGTTTTTT. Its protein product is CASSIKGRRNTGELFF. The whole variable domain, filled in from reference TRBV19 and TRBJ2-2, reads DGGITQSPKYLFRKEGQNVTLSCEQNLNHDAMYWYRQDPGQGLRLIYYSQIVNDFQKGDIAEGYSVSREKKESFPLTVTSAQKNPTAFYLCASSIKGRRNTGELFFGEGSRLTVL.

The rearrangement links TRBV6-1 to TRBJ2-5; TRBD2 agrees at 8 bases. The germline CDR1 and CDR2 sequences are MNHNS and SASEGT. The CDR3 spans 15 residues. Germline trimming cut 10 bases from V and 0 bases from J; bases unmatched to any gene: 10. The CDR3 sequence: CATSLAGGYQETQYF. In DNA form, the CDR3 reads TGTGCCACGAGCCTCGCGGGGGGTTACCAAGAGACCCAGTACTTC.

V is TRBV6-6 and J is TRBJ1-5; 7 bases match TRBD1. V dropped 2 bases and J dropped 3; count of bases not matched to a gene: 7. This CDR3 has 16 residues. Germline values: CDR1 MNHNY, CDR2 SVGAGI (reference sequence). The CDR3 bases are TGTGCCAGCAGTTACCCCCCCGACAGGGCCAATCAGCCCCAGCATTTT. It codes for CASSYPPDRANQPQHF.

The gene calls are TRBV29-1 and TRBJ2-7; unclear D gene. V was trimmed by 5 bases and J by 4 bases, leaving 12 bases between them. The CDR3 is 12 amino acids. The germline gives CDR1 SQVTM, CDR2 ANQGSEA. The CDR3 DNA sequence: TGCAGCGTTCTAGGGATTCCGTACGAGCAGTACTTC. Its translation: CSVLGIPYEQYF.

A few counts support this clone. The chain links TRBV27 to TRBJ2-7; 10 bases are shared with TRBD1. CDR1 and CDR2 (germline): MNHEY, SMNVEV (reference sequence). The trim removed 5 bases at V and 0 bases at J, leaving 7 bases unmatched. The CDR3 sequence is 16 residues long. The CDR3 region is CASSPGTGASSYEQYF. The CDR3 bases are TGTGCCAGCAGTCCCGGGACAGGGGCCAGCTCCTACGAGCAGTACTTC.

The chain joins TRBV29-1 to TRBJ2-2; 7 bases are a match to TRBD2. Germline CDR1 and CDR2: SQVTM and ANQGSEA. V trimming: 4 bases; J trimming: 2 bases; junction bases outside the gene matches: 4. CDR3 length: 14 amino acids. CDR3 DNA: TGCAGCGTTGCCGGGACTATCAACACCGGGGAGCTGTTTTTT. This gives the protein CSVAGTINTGELFF.

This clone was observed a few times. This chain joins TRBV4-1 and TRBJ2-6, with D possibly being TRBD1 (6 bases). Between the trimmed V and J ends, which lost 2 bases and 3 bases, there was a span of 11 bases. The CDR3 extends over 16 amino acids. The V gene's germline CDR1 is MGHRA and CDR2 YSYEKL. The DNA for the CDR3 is TGCGCCAGCAGCCAACTGTACAGGGTTGGGGCCAACGTCCTGACTTTC. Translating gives CASSQLYRVGANVLTF.

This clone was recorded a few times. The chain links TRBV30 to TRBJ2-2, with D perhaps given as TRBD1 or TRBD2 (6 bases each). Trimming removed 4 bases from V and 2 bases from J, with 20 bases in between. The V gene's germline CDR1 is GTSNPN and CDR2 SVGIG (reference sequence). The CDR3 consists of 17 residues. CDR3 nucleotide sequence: TGTGCCTGGAATCCGATCCCGGGGGCGGCTAACACCGGGGAGCTGTTTTTT. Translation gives CAWNPIPGAANTGELFF.

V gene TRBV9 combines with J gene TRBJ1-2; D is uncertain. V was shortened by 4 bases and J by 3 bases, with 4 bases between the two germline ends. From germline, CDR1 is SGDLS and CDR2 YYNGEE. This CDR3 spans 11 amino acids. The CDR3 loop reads CASSRDYGYTF. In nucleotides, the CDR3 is TGTGCCAGCAGCAGGGACTATGGCTACACCTTC.

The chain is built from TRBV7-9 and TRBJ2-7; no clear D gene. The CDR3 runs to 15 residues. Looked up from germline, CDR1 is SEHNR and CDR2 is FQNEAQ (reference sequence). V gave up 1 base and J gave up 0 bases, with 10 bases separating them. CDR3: CASSLGDQSSYEQYF. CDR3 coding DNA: TGTGCCAGCAGCTTAGGTGACCAGAGCTCCTACGAGCAGTACTTC.

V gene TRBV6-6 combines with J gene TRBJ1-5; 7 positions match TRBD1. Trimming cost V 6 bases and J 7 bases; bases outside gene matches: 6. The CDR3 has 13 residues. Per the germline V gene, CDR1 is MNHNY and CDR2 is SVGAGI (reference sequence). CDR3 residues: CASRITGVQPQHF. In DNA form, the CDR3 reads TGTGCCAGCAGGATTACAGGGGTCCAGCCCCAGCATTTT.

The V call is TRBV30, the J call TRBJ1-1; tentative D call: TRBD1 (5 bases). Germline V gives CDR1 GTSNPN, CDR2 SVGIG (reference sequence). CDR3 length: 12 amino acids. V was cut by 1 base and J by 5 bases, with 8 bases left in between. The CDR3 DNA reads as TGTGCCTGGAGTGGAGGGGCAACTGAAGCTTTCTTT. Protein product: CAWSGGATEAFF.

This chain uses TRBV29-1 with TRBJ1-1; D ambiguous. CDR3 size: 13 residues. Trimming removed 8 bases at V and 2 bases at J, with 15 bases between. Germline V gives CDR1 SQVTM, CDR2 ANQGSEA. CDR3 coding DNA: TGCAGCCTGAGAAGGACGGCTAACACTGAAGCTTTCTTT. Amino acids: CSLRRTANTEAFF.